The next 27 T cell receptor beta chains were all read from a single sample in a study of breast tumors, draining lymph nodes, adjacent tissues. In TCRdb, the multiplex PCR reads were re-called with MiXCR into one record per CDR3 protein. Altogether roughly 70,000 distinct CDR3 sequences are present, over 40% being singletons, with the ten largest covering about 8.4%. The specimen sequenced was breast tumor tissue. Every receptor here comes from a female donor with breast cancer. Some clones in this sample may be carry-over from other donors' samples.

Ten or more counts support this clonotype. The chain is built from TRBV5-6 and TRBJ1-3; TRBD1 might be the D (6 bases). The germline V gene encodes CDR1 SGHDT and CDR2 YYEEEE. Trimming stripped 1 base from V and 4 bases from J, with 15 bases between. The CDR3 loop spans 16 amino acids. The CDR3 here is CASSLRMGGHGNTIYF. CDR3 nucleotides: TGTGCCAGCAGCTTGAGAATGGGGGGGCACGGAAACACCATATATTTT.

This clonotype was picked up many times. Germline and junction disagree at one end, which may indicate a read error. The rearrangement joins TRBV6-1 to TRBJ2-3; 8 positions agree with TRBD2. Looked up from germline, CDR1 is MNHNS and CDR2 is SASEGT. CDR3 length: 14 residues. CDR3 bases: TGTGCCGGCAGCCCGGGAGGGCCGGGAGATACGCAGTATTTT. This translates into CAGSPGGPGDTQYF.

Remarks on this clonotype: The CDR3 does not end in the conserved phenylalanine or tryptophan, so this is likely a read error. This chain links TRBV20-1 with TRBJ2-5; D unresolved. The CDR3 is made up of 11 amino acids. CDR1 and CDR2 from the germline V gene are DFQATT and SNEGSKA (reference sequence). CDR3 coding DNA: TGCGGTGCTCCTGCCCAAGAGACCCAGTACTTG. It is translated as CGAPAQETQYL.

The gene calls are TRBV19 and TRBJ2-3, with 11 bases aligning to TRBD1. Germline V gene data show CDR1 as LNHDA and CDR2 as SQIVND (reference sequence). The ends lost 4 bases at V and 4 bases at J; junction bases unmatched: 1. The CDR3 has 14 amino acids. The CDR3 loop reads CASSKGQGADTQYF. The CDR3 coding sequence is TGTGCCAGTAGTAAGGGACAGGGGGCAGATACGCAGTATTTT.

This clonotype has a count of ten or more. The rearrangement joins TRBV4-1 to TRBJ1-5, with D possibly being TRBD1 (6 bases). Deletions cut 0 bases from V and 5 bases from J, with 14 bases between. CDR1 MGHRA and CDR2 YSYEKL come from the germline V gene. The CDR3 loop spans 16 amino acids. The CDR3 DNA reads TGCGCCAGCAGCCAAGATTTTCCTAGGGGGGATCAGCCCCAGCATTTT. Protein product: CASSQDFPRGDQPQHF.

The gene calls are TRBV20-1 and TRBJ1-4; D remains ambiguous. Looked up from germline, CDR1 is DFQATT and CDR2 is SNEGSKA (reference sequence). V dropped 6 bases and J dropped 10 bases, with 24 bases sitting between them. This CDR3 has 15 residues. The CDR3 DNA reads TGCAGTGCCACCCTTTGGTTGGGCACTGAAGGAAAACTGTTTTTT. Protein product: CSATLWLGTEGKLFF.

In its sample, this clonotype was seen a few times. One base away lies a much larger clone, so this may be a sequencing read error. The chain combines TRBV4-2 with TRBJ2-7; 12 bases are a match to TRBD2. Germline CDR1 reads LGHNA; CDR2 reads YNFKEQ. This CDR3 spans 16 amino acids. The CDR3 reads CASSPLAGGLIYEQHF. In DNA, the CDR3 is TGTGCCAGCAGCCCCCTAGCGGGGGGGCTTATATACGAGCAGCACTTC.

As concerns this clonotype: A much larger clone lies a single base off, so this may be a read error. The rearrangement uses TRBV5-8 and TRBJ1-3, with 8 bases aligning to TRBD1. Looked up from germline, CDR1 is SGHTS and CDR2 is YDEGEE. V was clipped by 4 bases and J by 7 bases; unmatched bases: 7. CDR3 size: 14 residues. The CDR3 loop reads CASSTGQALNTIYF. CDR3 in DNA: TGTGCCAGCAGCACGGGACAGGCGCTTAACACCATATATTTT.

This clonotype occurred many times. This sequence joins TRBV20-1 and TRBJ2-4; 10 bases agree with TRBD1. The CDR3 runs to 17 residues. In germline, CDR1 is DFQATT, CDR2 SNEGSKA (reference sequence). V trimming: 6 bases; J trimming: 0 bases; junction bases outside the gene matches: 11. CDR3 DNA sequence: TGCAGTGCCTTGAATTCGGACAGGGGGTTAGCCAAAAACATTCAGTACTTC. Protein sequence: CSALNSDRGLAKNIQYF.

This clonotype was seen more than once but under ten times. This sequence may be a read error, since a much larger clone differs from it by one base. This chain connects TRBV19 to TRBJ1-2; no firm D call. The CDR3 is made up of 16 amino acids. CDR1 and CDR2 (germline): LNHDA, SQIVND (reference sequence). The CDR3 protein is CASSIQWAAANYDYTF. The CDR3 DNA follows: TGTGCCAGTAGTATTCAGTGGGCAGCAGCTAACTATGACTACACCTTC.

The CDR3 DNA reads TGTGCCAGCAGCCCCCGGACAATGGGACGAGAGACCCAGTACTTC. Amino acids: CASSPRTMGRETQYF. The chain employs TRBV7-2 and TRBJ2-5; perhaps D is TRBD1 or TRBD2 (5 bases each). Germline CDR1 SGHTA, CDR2 FQGNSA. The V and J ends lost 5 bases and 4 bases respectively, with 17 bases between them. There are 15 residues in the CDR3.

This clonotype came up many times. This chain links TRBV18 with TRBJ2-5, with 7 positions matching TRBD1. Per germline, CDR1 KGHSH and CDR2 LQKENI. The CDR3 runs to 14 residues. Unmatched junction bases numbered 7, after V lost 4 bases and J lost 5 bases. CDR3 amino acids: CASSRQGGWETQYF. For the CDR3, the DNA is TGTGCCAGCTCACGACAGGGTGGCTGGGAGACCCAGTACTTC.

The chain has TRBV20-1 and TRBJ2-2; the D gene is possibly TRBD1 (5 bases). The V gene's germline CDR1 is DFQATT and CDR2 SNEGSKA (reference sequence). V was shortened by 6 bases and J by 8 bases, with 10 bases between the two germline ends. This CDR3 is 11 amino acids long. As DNA, the CDR3 is TGCAGTGCCCCACGGACAGGGGAGCTGTTTTTT. This gives the protein CSAPRTGELFF.

As concerns this clonotype: A clone one base away is much larger, so this may be a read error. The chain is built from TRBV20-1 and TRBJ1-1, with D possibly being TRBD1 (6 bases). Germline-derived CDR1 and CDR2 are DFQATT and SNEGSKA (reference sequence). This CDR3 contains 15 residues. The germline V and J ends were trimmed by 0 bases and 4 bases, with 15 bases remaining between them. CDR3 sequence: CSARDRRGLATEAFF. The CDR3 nucleotides read TGCAGTGCTAGAGATCGCCGGGGGCTGGCCACTGAAGCTTTCTTT.

The chain combines TRBV6-2 or TRBV6-3 with TRBJ2-3; possible D gene TRBD2, 5 bases. The germline CDR1 and CDR2 sequences are MNHEY and SVGEGT. CDR3 length equals 14 residues. V was shortened by 4 bases and J by 6 bases, with 14 bases between the two germline ends. As DNA, the CDR3 is TGTGCCAGCAGTTTGGGAGTGTCGGCGGATACGCAGTATTTT. Residues: CASSLGVSADTQYF.

This clonotype was found many times. V usage is TRBV6-6 and J usage is TRBJ2-7; 12 positions agree with TRBD2. This CDR3 is built from 14 residues. J lost 7 bases, V lost 8 bases, and 9 bases had no gene match. The germline CDR1 and CDR2 sequences are MNHNY and SVGAGI (reference sequence). The CDR3 DNA sequence: TGTGCCAGCGCTCCTAGCGGGAGGGGGAGGGAGCAGTACTTC. It codes for CASAPSGRGREQYF.

This clonotype was observed many times. A read error may explain this, as a much larger clone is one base away. This rearrangement joins TRBV6-1 to TRBJ2-5; 7 nucleotides line up with TRBD2. Per the germline V gene, CDR1 is MNHNS and CDR2 is SASEGT. Unmatched junction bases numbered 7, after V lost 7 bases and J lost 5 bases. This CDR3 is 13 amino acids long. The CDR3 spells CASKLGGTETQYF. In nucleotides, the CDR3 is TGTGCCAGCAAACTGGGAGGGACCGAGACCCAGTACTTC.

This clonotype was counted a single time. CDR3 in amino acids: CASSKGTSGSRNEQFF. The CDR3 bases are TGTGCCAGCAGTAAAGGGACTAGCGGGAGTAGAAATGAGCAGTTCTTC. The chain has TRBV4-2 and TRBJ2-1; 14 positions agree with TRBD2. Germline V gene data show CDR1 as LGHNA and CDR2 as YNFKEQ. CDR3 length: 16 amino acids. After removal of 6 bases from V and 7 bases from J, the junction contained 8 bases not matched to a gene.

As for this clonotype: Being one base from a much bigger clone, this may be a read error. The chain recombines TRBV6-5 with TRBJ2-1; D gene ambiguous. The CDR3 is 15 residues long. Germline V gives CDR1 MNHEY, CDR2 SVGAGI. Deletions cut 2 bases from V and 2 bases from J, with 10 bases between. The CDR3 DNA reads as TGTGCCAGCAGTTACCCCGGTAGGCCCTACAATGAGCAGTTCTTC. Amino acids: CASSYPGRPYNEQFF.

The CDR3 here is CASSLGQWAPQYF. DNA for the CDR3: TGTGCCAGCAGCCTCGGACAGTGGGCCCCGCAGTACTTC. The V gene is TRBV7-3, the J gene TRBJ2-7; tentatively, D is TRBD1 (6 bases). The ends were cut back, 5 bases at V and 9 bases at J, with 17 bases in the middle. Germline V gene sequence: CDR1 SGHTA, CDR2 FQGTGA. The CDR3 length is 13 residues.

This clonotype was picked up many times. The chain uses TRBV29-1 and TRBJ2-3; D is uncertain. The V and J ends lost 6 bases and 3 bases respectively, with 10 bases between them. The CDR3 has 12 residues. Per germline, CDR1 SQVTM and CDR2 ANQGSEA. CDR3 in DNA: TGCAGCGTGTCCGCGGATACAGATACGCAGTATTTT. Its protein product is CSVSADTDTQYF.

By frequency in the sample, this clonotype is large. V usage is TRBV29-1 and J usage is TRBJ2-1; TRBD2 is a possible D gene (5 bases). Trimming shortened V by 7 bases and J by 1 base, and 14 bases separated the two germline ends. This CDR3 has 14 amino acids. The germline V gene encodes CDR1 SQVTM and CDR2 ANQGSEA. The chain's CDR3 is CSARGQFSYNEQFF. In nucleotides, the CDR3 is TGCAGCGCCCGAGGGCAGTTTTCCTACAATGAGCAGTTCTTC.

This clonotype was recorded many times. The chain has TRBV24-1 and TRBJ2-5, with 10 bases fitting TRBD2. This CDR3 has 15 residues. With V trimmed by 4 bases and J by 3 bases, 4 bases remained unmatched. Germline-derived CDR1 and CDR2 are KGHDR and SFDVKD. DNA of the CDR3: TGTGCCACCAGTGACCACGGACTAGCGGAAGAGACCCAGTACTTC. It yields the protein CATSDHGLAEETQYF.

This clonotype was recorded many times. A much larger clone differs from this one at a single base, so this may be a read error. V usage is TRBV14 and J usage is TRBJ2-1; no clear D. The V gene's germline CDR1 is SGHDN and CDR2 FVKESK. CDR3 length equals 15 residues. This CDR3 is CASSPFDAIYNEPFF. The CDR3 nucleotides read TGTGCCAGCAGCCCCTTTGATGCCATCTACAATGAGCCGTTCTTC.

The rearrangement joins TRBV7-9 to TRBJ2-4; 10 nucleotides agree with TRBD1. Germline V gene data show CDR1 as SEHNR and CDR2 as FQNEAQ (reference sequence). V trimming: 5 bases; J trimming: 7 bases; junction bases outside the gene matches: 8. CDR3 length: 15 residues. The CDR3 DNA follows: TGTGCCAGCAGCGATCCTCGGGGACAGGGGAACATTCAGTACTTC. It yields the protein CASSDPRGQGNIQYF.

The V call is TRBV7-3, the J call TRBJ2-1, with 10 bases matching TRBD2. This CDR3 is built from 21 residues. Looked up from germline, CDR1 is SGHTA and CDR2 is FQGTGA. With V trimmed by 0 bases and J by 0 bases, 14 bases remained unmatched. DNA of the CDR3: TGTGCCAGCAGCTTAACCGGGCTCAGCGGGGGGGCCGGAAGCTCCTACAATGAGCAGTTCTTC. It encodes CASSLTGLSGGAGSSYNEQFF.

V is TRBV7-2 and J is TRBJ2-3, with 7 bases that match TRBD2. The CDR3 has 14 amino acids. Germline values: CDR1 SGHTA, CDR2 FQGNSA. V shed 6 bases and J 0 bases; nucleotides not matched to a gene: 3. The CDR3 DNA sequence: TGTGCCAGCAGGATTAGCGGGAGCACAGATACGCAGTATTTT. The encoded protein is CASRISGSTDTQYF.